The rows below give T cell receptor beta chains drawn from one sample of a study of OX40 agonist ivuxolimab in advanced cancers. Clones were sequenced by immunoSEQ multiplex PCR, and TCRdb holds only the in-frame ones, with some missing. The data contain around 56,000 clones, approximately 83% of them seen just once; the ten biggest clones take up about 1.5%. Sequenced here: CD4+ or CD8+ T cells sorted from blood, sampled in a trial of the OX40 agonist ivuxolimab. The receptor source for this set is an adult with an advanced solid tumor such as melanoma, head and neck, liver or kidney cancer. Each CDR3 is given with its conserved first and last residue. Fields, in order: clone size, D gene, V gene, J gene, CDR3 protein, CDR3 DNA. A D gene is named only where the DNA matches it firmly. Some rows have no size entry. The others give once, few or many, or a class for an expanded clone.

size: once
D: -
V: TRBV9
J: TRBJ2-2
CDR3: CASSARGQGVGELFF
DNA: TGTGCCAGCAGCGCGAGAGGTCAGGGTGTCGGGGAGCTGTTTTTT

size: once
D: -
V: TRBV25-1
J: TRBJ1-4
CDR3: CASTLNEKLFF
DNA: TGTGCCAGCACCTTGAATGAAAAACTGTTTTTT

size: -
D: TRBD2
V: TRBV18
J: TRBJ2-2
CDR3: CASSPGTSGRTNTGELFF
DNA: TGTGCCAGCTCACCTGGGACTAGCGGGAGGACGAACACCGGGGAGCTGTTTTTT

size: -
D: -
V: TRBV5-6
J: TRBJ1-2
CDR3: CASSFLSLQTYGYTF
DNA: TGTGCCAGCAGCTTTCTTTCTCTACAGACCTATGGCTACACCTTC

size: -
D: TRBD2
V: TRBV11-3
J: TRBJ2-5
CDR3: CASSLDGVAGVGETQYF
DNA: TGTGCCAGCAGCTTAGATGGGGTAGCGGGAGTGGGAGAGACCCAGTACTTC

size: -
D: -
V: TRBV28
J: TRBJ1-2
CDR3: CASSAGGGYTF
DNA: TGTGCCAGCAGTGCGGGGGGCGGCTACACCTTC

size: -
D: TRBD2
V: TRBV10-3
J: TRBJ2-5
CDR3: CAISAGTSGRETQYF
DNA: TGTGCCATCAGCGCCGGGACTAGCGGAAGAGAGACCCAGTACTTC

size: few
D: -
V: TRBV7-9
J: TRBJ2-3
CDR3: CASRPEPGLGTQYF
DNA: TGTGCCAGCAGACCCGAGCCGGGGCTTGGGACGCAGTATTTT

size: -
D: -
V: TRBV5-6
J: TRBJ2-7
CDR3: CASSLADEQYF
DNA: TGTGCCAGCAGCTTGGCGGACGAGCAGTACTTC

size: once
D: TRBD1
V: TRBV6-5
J: TRBJ2-7
CDR3: CASTLVGRGSYEQYF
DNA: TGTGCCAGCACCCTCGTTGGCAGGGGGTCCTACGAGCAGTACTTC

size: -
D: -
V: TRBV11-1
J: TRBJ2-3
CDR3: CASSLGPDTQYF
DNA: TGTGCCAGCAGCTTAGGGCCAGATACGCAGTATTTT

size: -
D: -
V: TRBV5-1
J: TRBJ1-1
CDR3: CASSLGVQGTNTEAFF
DNA: TGCGCCAGCAGCTTGGGGGTACAGGGAACGAACACTGAAGCTTTCTTT

size: -
D: -
V: TRBV6-4
J: TRBJ1-4
CDR3: CASSGDHGEKLFF
DNA: TGTGCCAGCAGTGGAGATCATGGGGAAAAACTGTTTTTT

size: once
D: TRBD2
V: TRBV28
J: TRBJ2-7
CDR3: CASSLEGRETEQYF
DNA: TGTGCCAGCAGTTTAGAGGGGCGGGAGACCGAGCAGTACTTC

size: -
D: TRBD1
V: TRBV6-1
J: TRBJ2-7
CDR3: CASSRQGTYEQYF
DNA: TGTGCCAGTTCCCGACAGGGAACCTACGAGCAGTACTTC

size: few
D: -
V: TRBV19
J: TRBJ2-5
CDR3: CASSIIGIQETQYF
DNA: TGTGCCAGTAGTATAATTGGCATACAAGAGACCCAGTACTTC

size: -
D: -
V: TRBV7-3
J: TRBJ1-5
CDR3: CASSLGNFLNQPQHF
DNA: TGTGCCAGCAGCTTAGGGAACTTTCTCAATCAGCCCCAGCATTTT

size: -
D: -
V: TRBV7-9
J: TRBJ2-6
CDR3: CASSARANVLTF
DNA: TGTGCCAGCAGCGCACGGGCCAACGTCCTGACTTTC

size: -
D: -
V: TRBV6-6
J: TRBJ2-3
CDR3: CASRLDTQYF
DNA: TGTGCCAGCCGGTTGGATACGCAGTATTTT

size: -
D: -
V: TRBV7-2
J: TRBJ2-7
CDR3: CASSSTGYEQYF
DNA: TGTGCCAGCAGCTCAACAGGCTACGAGCAGTACTTC

size: -
D: -
V: TRBV6-6
J: TRBJ1-2
CDR3: CASSYSGLPYGYTF
DNA: TGTGCCAGCAGTTACTCGGGACTGCCTTATGGCTACACCTTC

size: -
D: -
V: TRBV19
J: TRBJ1-2
CDR3: CASSPAGYGYTF
DNA: TGTGCCAGTAGTCCCGCCGGCTATGGCTACACCTTC

size: -
D: TRBD1
V: TRBV6-6
J: TRBJ1-5
CDR3: CASRIETGLRGQPQHF
DNA: TGTGCCAGCAGAATTGAGACAGGGCTAAGGGGGCAGCCCCAGCATTTT

size: -
D: TRBD2
V: TRBV5-6
J: TRBJ2-4
CDR3: CASSLVGLGKNIQYF
DNA: TGTGCCAGCAGCTTAGTGGGACTAGGAAAAAACATTCAGTACTTC

size: once
D: TRBD2
V: TRBV7-6
J: TRBJ2-1
CDR3: CASSLIPTSGRSNEQFF
DNA: TGTGCCAGCAGCTTAATCCCCACTAGCGGGAGGTCGAATGAGCAGTTCTTC

size: -
D: -
V: TRBV4-1
J: TRBJ2-7
CDR3: CASSLNSLRGYEQYF
DNA: TGCGCCAGCAGCCTAAATTCCTTACGGGGCTACGAGCAGTACTTC

size: -
D: TRBD1
V: TRBV27
J: TRBJ1-2
CDR3: CASSSDRLLNYGYTF
DNA: TGTGCCAGCAGTTCGGACAGGCTCCTTAACTATGGCTACACCTTC

size: -
D: -
V: TRBV7-8
J: TRBJ1-2
CDR3: CASSRETPNYGYTF
DNA: TGTGCCAGCAGCAGAGAAACTCCCAACTATGGCTACACCTTC

size: -
D: -
V: TRBV19
J: TRBJ1-1
CDR3: CASSMRVIVGKALMNTEAFF
DNA: TGTGCCAGTAGTATGAGGGTAATAGTAGGCAAGGCCCTCATGAACACTGAAGCTTTCTTT

size: -
D: TRBD2
V: TRBV5-1
J: TRBJ2-3
CDR3: CASSLATGGGDTQYF
DNA: TGCGCCAGCAGCTTGGCCACCGGCGGGGGAGATACGCAGTATTTT

size: -
D: -
V: TRBV30
J: TRBJ1-5
CDR3: CACHTTGTNQPQHF
DNA: TGTGCCTGCCATACGACCGGGACCAATCAGCCCCAGCATTTT

size: -
D: TRBD1
V: TRBV18
J: TRBJ2-5
CDR3: CASSPPTGPGETQYF
DNA: TGTGCCAGCTCACCACCGACAGGGCCAGGGGAGACCCAGTACTTC

size: once
D: -
V: TRBV9
J: TRBJ2-2
CDR3: CASSGLSGTGELFF
DNA: TGTGCCAGCAGCGGCCTCTCCGGCACCGGGGAGCTGTTTTTT